This T cell receptor (beta chain) appears in the sequencing data of a study of blood T cell repertoires in COVID-19. Study information: The United States, Italy and Spain supplied acute and convalescent COVID-19 samples. PBMCs, B-cell-depleted T cells, or T cells provided the cDNA or gDNA that made up the material.

The CDR3 length is 14 residues. Losses at the gene ends were 6 bases for V and 5 bases for J; bases not matched to a gene: 6. Germline V CDR1 and CDR2: SGHRS, YFSETQ. Original data processing: For nucleated cells, counts were estimated from reference gene primer amplification. This table comes from immunoSEQ multiplex PCR, and its TCRdb copy is limited to in-frame clones, with some not included. V and J calls and clone size follow that table, whereas D and trimming were derived from the DNA. The sample lists about 72,000 clones, 85% to 90% seen once, with around 9.9% in the top ten. Sequenced material: peripheral blood. The chain carries TRBV5-1 and TRBJ2-1; the match to TRBD2 covers 9 bases. The TCR was taken from a man aged 65 to 85 with active or convalescent COVID-19. This chain's CDR3 is CASKMLAGHNEQFF. The DNA of the CDR3 is TGCGCCAGCAAAATGCTAGCGGGACACAATGAGCAGTTCTTC.